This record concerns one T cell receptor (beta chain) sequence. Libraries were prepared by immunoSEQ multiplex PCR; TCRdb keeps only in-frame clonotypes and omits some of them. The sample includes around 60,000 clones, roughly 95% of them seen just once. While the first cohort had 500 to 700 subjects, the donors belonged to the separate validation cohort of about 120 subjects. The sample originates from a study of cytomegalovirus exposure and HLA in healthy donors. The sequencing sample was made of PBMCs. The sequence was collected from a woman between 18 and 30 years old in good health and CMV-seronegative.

DNA for the CDR3: TGTGCCAGCAGCTTAAGCGGGGGGACTAGCGGCTTCTACGAGCAGTACTTC. Translating it yields CASSLSGGTSGFYEQYF. V is TRBV11-2 and J is TRBJ2-7; 11 bases agree with TRBD2. Looked up from germline, CDR1 is SGHAT and CDR2 is FQNNGV. The CDR3 consists of 17 residues. With V trimmed by 2 bases and J by 3 bases, 9 bases remained unmatched.